The 31 T cell receptor beta chains in this list originate from one sample, sequenced in a study of blood T cell repertoires in COVID-19. Clones were read by immunoSEQ multiplex PCR, and TCRdb kept only the in-frame ones, dropping some. The sample records about 97,000 clones, 87% being singletons. Sequencing was carried out using peripheral blood. Every receptor here comes from a woman aged 25 to 39 with acute or convalescent COVID-19.

This clone was counted between two and nine times. The V gene is TRBV3-1 (or the pseudogene TRBV3-2), the J gene TRBJ2-7; TRBD2 matches 7 bases. CDR3 length: 18 amino acids. With 0 bases clipped from V and 4 bases from J, the junction kept 15 bases outside the gene matches. Germline-derived CDR1 and CDR2 are LGHDT and YNNKEL (reference sequence). The CDR3 is CASSQDLSGGPKWYEQYF. The CDR3, as DNA: TGTGCCAGCAGCCAAGATCTATCGGGAGGTCCGAAGTGGTACGAGCAGTACTTC.

The CDR3 spells CASRSDLGSKGEAFF. In nucleotides, the CDR3 is TGCGCCAGCAGATCCGATCTCGGGAGTAAAGGTGAAGCTTTCTTT. The genes are TRBV5-1 and TRBJ1-1; D gene ambiguous. The CDR3 totals 15 residues. The V gene's germline CDR1 is SGHRS and CDR2 YFSETQ. The V end was cut by 5 bases, the J end by 7 bases, with 21 bases between.

The rearrangement joins TRBV14 to TRBJ1-1; D unclear. The V gene's germline CDR1 is SGHDN and CDR2 FVKESK. With 4 bases removed from V and 12 bases from J, the gap between germline ends came to 12 bases. CDR3 size: 11 residues. CDR3 in DNA: TGTGCCAGCAGCCTCACCCCGGTGACTTTCTTT. Protein: CASSLTPVTFF.

The genes are TRBV7-3 and TRBJ1-1, with D possibly being TRBD1 (6 bases). Germline V gene lookup returns CDR1 SGHTA and CDR2 FQGTGA. The CDR3 covers 15 residues. Trimming removed 7 bases from V and 0 bases from J, with 15 bases in between. This CDR3 reads CASTLLGAMNTEAFF. The CDR3 DNA reads as TGTGCCAGCACCCTACTGGGGGCGATGAACACTGAAGCTTTCTTT. Based on the CDR3 plus reference TRBV7-3 and TRBJ1-1, the full variable domain is GAGVSQTPSNKVTEKGKYVELRCDPISGHTALYWYRQSLGQGPEFLIYFQGTGAADDSGLPNDRFFAVRPEGSVSTLKIQRTERGDSAVYLCASTLLGAMNTEAFFGQGTRLTVV.

This rearrangement joins TRBV9 to TRBJ1-1; no clear D. The CDR3 runs 16 residues. Trimming shortened V by 0 bases and J by 4 bases, and 16 bases separated the two germline ends. Per the germline V gene, CDR1 is SGDLS and CDR2 is YYNGEE. The CDR3 region has the DNA TGTGCCAGCAGCGTAGCCGTAGCTCCCCTGGCCACTGAAGCTTTCTTT. This codes for CASSVAVAPLATEAFF.

V and J are TRBV3-1 (or the pseudogene TRBV3-2) and TRBJ2-2, with no clear D. Between the trimmed V and J ends, which lost 1 base and 5 bases, there was a span of 11 bases. This CDR3 is 15 amino acids long. The germline V gene has CDR1 LGHDT and CDR2 YNNKEL (reference sequence). The CDR3, as DNA: TGTGCCAGCAGCCAAGGTCTATTCTCAACCGGGGAGCTGTTTTTT. Protein sequence: CASSQGLFSTGELFF.

The genes are TRBV6-5 and TRBJ2-5, with D tentatively TRBD1 (6 bases). Germline assignment: CDR1 MNHEY and CDR2 SVGAGI. V gave up 0 bases and J gave up 3 bases, with 11 bases separating them. CDR3 length: 15 amino acids. The CDR3 region is CASSYSLGAKETQYF. Written as DNA, the CDR3 is TGTGCCAGCAGTTACTCGTTGGGGGCTAAAGAGACCCAGTACTTC.

The J gene is TRBJ2-7, the V gene TRBV6-5, with D maybe TRBD1 (6 bases). CDR1 and CDR2 from the germline V gene are MNHEY and SVGAGI. Trimming stripped 7 bases from V and 3 bases from J, with 10 bases between. This CDR3 is built from 12 residues. The CDR3 bases are TGTGCCAGCACAGGGGCCCACTACGAGCAGTACTTC. Translating gives CASTGAHYEQYF.

This clone is a singleton in its sample. This rearrangement joins TRBV5-1 to TRBJ1-3, with TRBD1 matching 8 bases. The CDR3 totals 14 residues. With 2 bases clipped from V and 7 bases from J, the junction kept 5 bases outside the gene matches. Germline loops: CDR1 SGHRS, CDR2 YFSETQ. The CDR3 loop reads CASSLDRGSNTIYF. As DNA, the CDR3 is TGCGCCAGCAGCTTAGACAGGGGCAGTAACACCATATATTTT. The whole variable domain, filled in from reference TRBV5-1 and TRBJ1-3, reads KAGVTQTPRYLIKTRGQQVTLSCSPISGHRSVSWYQQTPGQGLQFLFEYFSETQRNKGNFPGRFSGRQFSNSRSEMNVSTLELGDSALYLCASSLDRGSNTIYFGEGSWLTVV.

V usage is TRBV9 and J usage is TRBJ2-2; 8 bases map to TRBD1. V gave up 3 bases and J gave up 7 bases; unmatched junction bases: 11. CDR1 and CDR2 from the germline V gene are SGDLS and YYNGEE. CDR3 length: 16 residues. Here the CDR3 reads CASSASGQGASGELFF. DNA for the CDR3: TGTGCCAGCAGCGCCTCTGGGCAGGGGGCGAGCGGGGAGCTGTTTTTT.

The V call is TRBV19, the J call TRBJ2-3; TRBD1 is a possible D gene (5 bases). Germline CDR1 and CDR2: LNHDA and SQIVND (reference sequence). V dropped 4 bases and J dropped 11 bases, with 19 bases sitting between them. This CDR3 is 14 amino acids long. DNA of the CDR3: TGTGCCAGTAGTAACCCCCGACAGACAAAACAGCAGTATTTT. It yields the protein CASSNPRQTKQQYF.

CDR3 nucleotides: TGTGCCAGCAGCCAAGTTTCCTTACCGGGGAGCTCCTACAATGAGCAGTTCTTC. Translated: CASSQVSLPGSSYNEQFF. This chain joins TRBV3-1 (or the pseudogene TRBV3-2) and TRBJ2-1; possible D gene TRBD2, 5 bases. The germline V gene encodes CDR1 LGHDT and CDR2 YNNKEL (reference sequence). Trimming took off 1 base at V and 0 bases at J, with 16 bases between the two ends. This CDR3 region has 18 residues.

The chain joins TRBV30 to TRBJ2-1; 7 bases are shared with TRBD2. V dropped 5 bases and J dropped 5; count of bases not matched to a gene: 6. Germline CDR1 and CDR2: GTSNPN and SVGIG (reference sequence). This CDR3 comprises 13 residues. The CDR3 coding sequence is TGTGCCTGGGCTTGGGGGGGGAACAATGAGCAGTTCTTC. Translated: CAWAWGGNNEQFF.

This clone turned up a few times. This chain joins TRBV29-1 and TRBJ2-1; perhaps TRBD1 as D (6 bases). This CDR3 is 15 amino acids long. Trimming cost V 7 bases and J 0 bases, with 16 bases left between them. Germline lookup yields CDR1 SQVTM and CDR2 ANQGSEA. The CDR3 protein is CSGNEGESSYNEQFF. The CDR3, as DNA: TGCAGCGGAAATGAGGGGGAGAGCTCCTACAATGAGCAGTTCTTC.

The chain is built from TRBV5-6 and TRBJ2-2, with 8 bases fitting TRBD1. The ends lost 8 bases at V and 1 base at J; junction bases unmatched: 7. The V gene's germline CDR1 is SGHDT and CDR2 YYEEEE. The length of the CDR3 is 15 residues. The CDR3 protein is CASGFDRGNTGELFF. CDR3 coding DNA: TGTGCCAGTGGGTTTGACAGGGGGAACACCGGGGAGCTGTTTTTT.

The V and J genes are TRBV6-5 and TRBJ1-6; 7 bases match TRBD1. J was trimmed by 10 bases and V by 5 bases; bases with no gene match: 11. Germline assignment: CDR1 MNHEY and CDR2 SVGAGI. The CDR3 runs 15 residues. Written as DNA, the CDR3 is TGTGCCAGCAGTCCGACAGGGTTGGGAAAATCACCCCTCCACTTT. As protein: CASSPTGLGKSPLHF.

This chain joins TRBV11-3 and TRBJ2-7; weak D call: TRBD2 (6 bases). V was shortened by 5 bases and J by 6 bases, with 20 bases between the two germline ends. Per germline, CDR1 SGHNT and CDR2 YENEEA. This CDR3 has 15 residues. The CDR3 reads CASSPAGSPGSEQYF. The CDR3 nucleotides read TGTGCCAGCAGCCCCGCCGGGAGCCCAGGCTCCGAGCAGTACTTC.

The V and J genes are TRBV5-6 and TRBJ2-7; a possible D gene is TRBD1 (5 bases). Trimming pared 1 base from V and 3 bases from J, leaving 11 bases between. CDR3 size: 14 residues. The germline CDR1 and CDR2 sequences are SGHDT and YYEEEE. CDR3 DNA sequence: TGTGCCAGCAGCTTGCCCTCAACAGGCTACGAGCAGTACTTC. Encoded protein: CASSLPSTGYEQYF.

The J gene is TRBJ1-6, the V gene TRBV5-1; 10 bases line up with TRBD1. V dropped 4 bases and J dropped 11; count of bases not matched to a gene: 6. From germline, CDR1 is SGHRS and CDR2 YFSETQ. This CDR3 region has 14 residues. CDR3 region: CASSLDRGWTPLHF. Here the CDR3 DNA reads TGCGCCAGCAGCCTGGACAGGGGGTGGACACCCCTCCACTTT.

The chain has TRBV12-3 or TRBV12-4 and TRBJ1-1, with D uncertain. There are 13 residues in the CDR3. V lost 3 bases, J lost 5 bases, and 10 bases lay in between. CDR3 sequence: CASSFGPGTEAFF. The DNA for the CDR3 is TGTGCCAGCAGTTTTGGGCCGGGGACTGAAGCTTTCTTT.

The chain carries TRBV5-6 and TRBJ1-4; 10 bases align to TRBD1. This CDR3 has 17 residues. With V trimmed by 4 bases and J by 6 bases, 12 bases remained unmatched. Per the germline V gene, CDR1 is SGHDT and CDR2 is YYEEEE. Written as DNA, the CDR3 is TGTGCCAGCAGCCCGTCCCGGGACAGGGGTTGGGATGAAAAACTGTTTTTT. Its protein is CASSPSRDRGWDEKLFF.

The chain combines TRBV30 with TRBJ2-3; D is possibly TRBD2 (7 bases). Germline assignment: CDR1 GTSNPN and CDR2 SVGIG (reference sequence). V dropped 7 bases and J dropped 1 base, with 18 bases sitting between them. The CDR3 is 15 amino acids. The CDR3 DNA reads TGTGCCTCCTTTTCATTAGGGGGGGGCACAGATACGCAGTATTTT. It yields the protein CASFSLGGGTDTQYF.

V and J are TRBV19 and TRBJ1-1; a possible D gene is TRBD1 (5 bases). CDR1 LNHDA and CDR2 SQIVND come from the germline V gene (reference sequence). The germline V and J ends were trimmed by 6 bases and 0 bases, with 8 bases remaining between them. This CDR3 has 13 residues. CDR3 in amino acids: CASRTRVNTEAFF. CDR3 in DNA: TGTGCCAGTAGAACCAGGGTGAACACTGAAGCTTTCTTT.

This chain links TRBV9 with TRBJ1-4; 7 bases map to TRBD1. The CDR3 consists of 15 residues. Germline CDR1 SGDLS, CDR2 YYNGEE. V lost 3 bases and J lost 8; bases outside the gene matches: 10. The DNA for the CDR3 is TGTGCCAGCAGCGGGCGGACAGGAGGTACCGAAAAACTGTTTTTT. Translation gives CASSGRTGGTEKLFF.

The chain recombines TRBV5-6 with TRBJ1-1, with TRBD1 as a possible D gene (5 bases). Germline V gene lookup returns CDR1 SGHDT and CDR2 YYEEEE. CDR3 length: 11 amino acids. V dropped 2 bases and J dropped 10 bases, with 9 bases sitting between them. This CDR3 reads CASSFGTTAFF. CDR3 nucleotides: TGTGCCAGCAGCTTTGGGACTACAGCTTTCTTT.

The J gene is TRBJ1-1, the V gene TRBV28, with D perhaps matching TRBD1 (6 bases). Germline assignment: CDR1 MDHEN and CDR2 SYDVKM. V was cut by 4 bases and J by 1 base, with 19 bases left in between. This CDR3 is 17 amino acids long. The CDR3 DNA reads as TGTGCCAGCAGTTCCACGGCCCACAGGGAGGGGAACACTGAAGCTTTCTTT. It codes for CASSSTAHREGNTEAFF.

The chain joins TRBV19 to TRBJ1-2, with 8 positions matching TRBD1. Germline CDR1 reads LNHDA; CDR2 reads SQIVND (reference sequence). Losses at the gene ends were 7 bases for V and 10 bases for J; bases not matched to a gene: 5. This CDR3 comprises 11 residues. The CDR3 DNA sequence: TGTGCCAGTAAGGACAGGGAAGACTACACCTTC. Its protein is CASKDREDYTF.

The chain has TRBV28 and TRBJ1-5, with TRBD1 matching 8 bases. The V gene's germline CDR1 is MDHEN and CDR2 SYDVKM. The CDR3 extends over 16 amino acids. Trimming took 5 bases from V and 3 from J; bases not matched to a gene: 9. CDR3 loop: CASSPRTGIFNQPQHF. The CDR3 DNA is TGTGCCAGCAGTCCACGGACAGGGATTTTCAATCAGCCCCAGCATTTT.

Concerning this clone: Since the CDR3 does not end with the conserved phenylalanine or tryptophan, this likely comes from a read error. The DNA is left out, because the CDR3 cannot be placed on it with certainty; the CDR3 is given as TCRdb lists it. In the same sample, other DNA sequences code for this CDR3. V gene TRBV4-1 combines with J gene TRBJ1-4. Germline assignment: CDR1 MGHRA and CDR2 YSYEKL. The CDR3 numbers 12 amino acids, ends counted. CDR3 sequence reads: CASSQEGRVVWS.

The chain is built from TRBV5-6 and TRBJ1-4, with 8 bases identical to TRBD1. J gave up 7 bases and V 6 bases, and 14 bases lay outside the gene matches. Per the germline V gene, CDR1 is SGHDT and CDR2 is YYEEEE. This CDR3 comprises 16 residues. CDR3 in DNA: TGTGCCAGCAAAACAAAACGAGACAGGGGTGTTGAAAAACTGTTTTTT. Amino acids: CASKTKRDRGVEKLFF. The variable domain in full, with the rest retrieved from reference TRBV5-6 and TRBJ1-4, is DAGVTQSPTHLIKTRGQQVTLRCSPKSGHDTVSWYQQALGQGPQFIFQYYEEEERQRGNFPDRFSGHQFPNYSSELNVNALLLGDSALYLCASKTKRDRGVEKLFFGSGTQLSVL.

V and J are TRBV7-9 and TRBJ1-2; a possible D gene is TRBD1 (6 bases). The CDR3 has 12 amino acids. Trimming pared 4 bases from V and 8 bases from J, leaving 11 bases between. Germline V lookup: CDR1 SEHNR, CDR2 FQNEAQ (reference sequence). In nucleotides, the CDR3 is TGTGCCAGCAGCTCTACCGGACAGGGCTACACCTTC. It is translated as CASSSTGQGYTF.